These T cell receptor beta chains were read from a single sample in a study of blood T cell repertoires in COVID-19. Data came from immunoSEQ multiplex PCR; TCRdb stores just in-frame clones and leaves some out. This sample has just over 150,000 clones, with around 85% found just once. The sequencing sample was made of peripheral blood. The receptors originated from a woman aged 70 to 79 with acute or convalescent COVID-19. Both conserved end residues are part of each CDR3. D genes are given only for firm matches. Clone size is stated in some rows and not others, as once, few, many or a class when expanded.

clone size: -; J gene: TRBJ2-2; D gene: -; V gene: TRBV19; CDR3 protein: CASSIGPNTGELFF; CDR3 DNA: TGTGCCAGTAGTATCGGTCCGAACACCGGGGAGCTGTTTTTT
clone size: -; J gene: TRBJ2-6; D gene: -; V gene: TRBV2; CDR3 protein: CASSLTGTGANVLTF; CDR3 DNA: TGTGCCAGCAGTCTTACAGGGACTGGGGCCAACGTCCTGACTTTC
clone size: -; J gene: TRBJ2-1; D gene: TRBD2; V gene: TRBV14; CDR3 protein: CASSQAGTSYNEQFF; CDR3 DNA: TGTGCCAGCAGCCAAGCCGGGACTAGCTACAATGAGCAGTTCTTC
clone size: -; J gene: TRBJ2-7; D gene: TRBD1; V gene: TRBV7-3; CDR3 protein: CASSLVGDRSYEQYF; CDR3 DNA: TGTGCCAGCAGCTTAGTCGGGGACAGGTCCTACGAGCAGTACTTC
clone size: once; J gene: TRBJ1-3; D gene: -; V gene: TRBV9; CDR3 protein: CASSVGQAGGNTIYF; CDR3 DNA: TGTGCCAGCAGCGTAGGACAGGCGGGTGGAAACACCATATATTTT
clone size: -; J gene: TRBJ1-6; D gene: -; V gene: TRBV7-8; CDR3 protein: CASSSTPGNFPYSPLHF; CDR3 DNA: TGTGCCAGCAGCTCTACCCCAGGGAATTTCCCATATTCACCCCTCCACTTT
clone size: -; J gene: TRBJ1-5; D gene: -; V gene: TRBV7-2; CDR3 protein: CASSLEGRDSNQPQHF; CDR3 DNA: TGTGCCAGCAGCTTAGAAGGCCGGGATAGCAATCAGCCCCAGCATTTT
clone size: -; J gene: TRBJ2-3; D gene: TRBD2; V gene: TRBV6-1; CDR3 protein: CASNLAGNTDTQYF; CDR3 DNA: TGTGCCAGCAATCTAGCGGGGAACACAGATACGCAGTATTTT
clone size: -; J gene: TRBJ1-3; D gene: -; V gene: TRBV7-2; CDR3 protein: CASSQAGILSGNTIYF; CDR3 DNA: TGTGCCAGCAGCCAGGCAGGGATACTCTCTGGAAACACCATATATTTT
clone size: -; J gene: TRBJ1-1; D gene: TRBD1; V gene: TRBV9; CDR3 protein: CASSVQPGTGRDDTEAFF; CDR3 DNA: TGTGCCAGCAGCGTACAACCCGGGACAGGGAGAGACGACACTGAAGCTTTCTTT
clone size: -; J gene: TRBJ1-1; D gene: TRBD1; V gene: TRBV19; CDR3 protein: CASSIVQGAPAEAFF; CDR3 DNA: TGTGCCAGTAGTATAGTACAGGGGGCGCCGGCTGAAGCTTTCTTT
clone size: -; J gene: TRBJ2-5; D gene: -; V gene: TRBV29-1; CDR3 protein: CSVDPLETQYF; CDR3 DNA: TGCAGCGTTGACCCTTTAGAGACCCAGTACTTC
clone size: -; J gene: TRBJ2-1; D gene: TRBD2; V gene: TRBV5-8; CDR3 protein: CASSLWTGGTQNEQFF; CDR3 DNA: TGTGCCAGCAGCTTATGGACGGGGGGGACCCAAAATGAGCAGTTCTTC
clone size: -; J gene: TRBJ2-7; D gene: -; V gene: TRBV5-1; CDR3 protein: CASSLVASGEQYF; CDR3 DNA: TGCGCCAGCAGCTTGGTGGCCTCGGGCGAGCAGTACTTC
clone size: once; J gene: TRBJ1-2; D gene: -; V gene: TRBV25-1; CDR3 protein: CASSGQLSNYGYTF; CDR3 DNA: TGTGCCAGCAGCGGACAGCTGAGCAACTATGGCTACACCTTC
clone size: -; J gene: TRBJ2-5; D gene: TRBD1; V gene: TRBV19; CDR3 protein: CASSREKGAAKETQYF; CDR3 DNA: TGTGCCAGTAGTAGGGAGAAGGGGGCGGCGAAGGAGACCCAGTACTTC
clone size: -; J gene: TRBJ2-7; D gene: TRBD1; V gene: TRBV7-2; CDR3 protein: CASGRDRAYEQYF; CDR3 DNA: TGTGCCAGCGGACGGGACAGGGCCTACGAGCAGTACTTC